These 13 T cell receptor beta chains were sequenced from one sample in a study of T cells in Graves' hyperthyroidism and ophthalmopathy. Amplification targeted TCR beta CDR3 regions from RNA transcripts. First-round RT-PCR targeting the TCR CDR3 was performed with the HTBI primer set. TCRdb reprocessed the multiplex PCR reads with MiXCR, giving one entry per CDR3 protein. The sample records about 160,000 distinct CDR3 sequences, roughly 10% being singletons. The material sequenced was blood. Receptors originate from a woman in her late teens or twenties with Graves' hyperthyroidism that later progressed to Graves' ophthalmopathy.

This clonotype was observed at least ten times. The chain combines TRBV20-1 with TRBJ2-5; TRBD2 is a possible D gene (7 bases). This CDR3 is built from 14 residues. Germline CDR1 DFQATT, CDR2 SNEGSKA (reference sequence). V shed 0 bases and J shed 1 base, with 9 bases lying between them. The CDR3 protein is CSAREGGGQETQYF. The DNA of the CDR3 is TGCAGTGCTAGAGAGGGAGGGGGCCAAGAGACCCAGTACTTC.

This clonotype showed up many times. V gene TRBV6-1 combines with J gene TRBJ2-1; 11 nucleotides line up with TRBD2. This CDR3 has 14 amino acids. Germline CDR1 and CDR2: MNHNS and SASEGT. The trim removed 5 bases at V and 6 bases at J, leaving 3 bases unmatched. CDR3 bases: TGTGCCAGCAGTCGTAGCGGGGGGGGCAATGAGCAGTTCTTC. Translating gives CASSRSGGGNEQFF.

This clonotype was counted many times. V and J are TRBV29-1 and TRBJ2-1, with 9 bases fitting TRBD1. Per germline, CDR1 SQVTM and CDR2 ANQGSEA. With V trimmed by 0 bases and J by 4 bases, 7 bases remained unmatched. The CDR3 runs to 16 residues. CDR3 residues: CSVEDYWTGEYNEQFF. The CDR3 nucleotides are TGCAGCGTTGAAGATTACTGGACAGGGGAATACAATGAGCAGTTCTTC.

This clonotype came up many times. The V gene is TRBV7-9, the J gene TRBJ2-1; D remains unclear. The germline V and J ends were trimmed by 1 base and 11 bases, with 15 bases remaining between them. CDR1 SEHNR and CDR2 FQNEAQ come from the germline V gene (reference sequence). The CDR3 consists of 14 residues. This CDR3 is CASSLVDGRTQQFF. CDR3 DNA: TGTGCCAGCAGCTTAGTGGACGGCAGAACCCAGCAGTTCTTC.

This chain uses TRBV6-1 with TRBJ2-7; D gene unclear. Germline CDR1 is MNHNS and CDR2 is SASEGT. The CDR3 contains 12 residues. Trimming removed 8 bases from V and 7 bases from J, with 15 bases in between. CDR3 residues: CASGQNLGEQYF. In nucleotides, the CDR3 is TGTGCCAGCGGTCAGAATCTGGGGGAGCAGTACTTC.

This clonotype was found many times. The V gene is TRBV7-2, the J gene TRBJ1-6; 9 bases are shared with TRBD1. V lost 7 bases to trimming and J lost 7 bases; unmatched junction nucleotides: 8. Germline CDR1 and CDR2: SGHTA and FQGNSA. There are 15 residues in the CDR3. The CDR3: CASNHGTGRNSPLHF. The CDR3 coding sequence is TGTGCCAGCAACCACGGGACAGGGCGGAATTCACCCCTCCACTTT.

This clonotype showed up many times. The CDR3 region is CAWSVRLADGYTF. The CDR3 nucleotides are TGTGCCTGGAGTGTACGTCTGGCAGATGGCTACACCTTC. V is TRBV30 and J is TRBJ1-2, with D unresolved. Trimming took 0 bases from V and 6 from J, leaving 11 bases between them. Germline CDR1 is GTSNPN and CDR2 is SVGIG (reference sequence). This CDR3 has 13 amino acids.

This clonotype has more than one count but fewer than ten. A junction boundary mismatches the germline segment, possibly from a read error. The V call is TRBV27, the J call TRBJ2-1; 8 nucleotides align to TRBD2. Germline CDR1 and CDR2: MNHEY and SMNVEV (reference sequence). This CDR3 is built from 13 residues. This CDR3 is CASSGRTYNEQFF. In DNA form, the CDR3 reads TGTGCTAGCAGCGGGAGAACCTACAATGAGCAGTTCTTC.

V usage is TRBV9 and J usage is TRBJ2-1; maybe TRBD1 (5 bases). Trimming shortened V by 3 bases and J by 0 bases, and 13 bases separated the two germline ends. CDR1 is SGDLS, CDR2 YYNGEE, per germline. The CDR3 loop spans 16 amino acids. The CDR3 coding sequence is TGTGCCAGCAGCGCGTCTGGACACAGCTCCTACAATGAGCAGTTCTTC. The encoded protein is CASSASGHSSYNEQFF.

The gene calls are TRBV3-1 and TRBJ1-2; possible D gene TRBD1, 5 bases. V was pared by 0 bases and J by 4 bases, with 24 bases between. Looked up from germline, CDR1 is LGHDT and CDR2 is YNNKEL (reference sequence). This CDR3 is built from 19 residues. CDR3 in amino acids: CASSQDSARQSTTPYGYTF. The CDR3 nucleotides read TGTGCCAGCAGCCAAGACTCCGCTCGACAGTCAACTACACCCTATGGCTACACCTTC.

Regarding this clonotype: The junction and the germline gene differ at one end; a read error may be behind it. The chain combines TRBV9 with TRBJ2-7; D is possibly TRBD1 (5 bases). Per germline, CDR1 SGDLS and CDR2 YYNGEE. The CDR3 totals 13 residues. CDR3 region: CTSSVGVGYEQYF. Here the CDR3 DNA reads TGTACCAGCAGCGTAGGGGTAGGCTACGAGCAGTACTTC.

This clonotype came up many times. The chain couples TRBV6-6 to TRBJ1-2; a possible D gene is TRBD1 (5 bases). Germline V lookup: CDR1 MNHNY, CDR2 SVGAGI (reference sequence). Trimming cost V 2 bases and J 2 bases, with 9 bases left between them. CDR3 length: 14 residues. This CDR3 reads CASSYGGGNYGYTF. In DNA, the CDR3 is TGTGCCAGCAGTTACGGGGGTGGGAACTATGGCTACACCTTC.

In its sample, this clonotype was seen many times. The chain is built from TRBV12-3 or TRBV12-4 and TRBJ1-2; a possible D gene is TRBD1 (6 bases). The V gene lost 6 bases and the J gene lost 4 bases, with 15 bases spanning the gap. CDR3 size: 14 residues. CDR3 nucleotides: TGTGCCAGCAGCACACAGGGCTCAAGCTATGGCTACACCTTC. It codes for CASSTQGSSYGYTF.